The next 20 T cell receptor beta chains were all read from a single sample in a study of blood T cell repertoires in COVID-19. Generated by immunoSEQ multiplex PCR, the TCRdb table keeps only in-frame clones and is missing some. This sample carries some 120,000 clones, 85% to 90% of them seen once, and the ten largest clones take 27%. Sequenced input: peripheral blood. The source of these receptors is a woman aged 80 or over with acute or convalescent COVID-19.

This clone has more than one count but fewer than ten. V gene TRBV27 combines with J gene TRBJ2-2, with 8 positions matching TRBD1. Germline CDR1 reads MNHEY; CDR2 reads SMNVEV (reference sequence). The CDR3 spans 16 residues. The V segment lost 0 bases and the J segment 2 bases; nucleotides outside the gene matches: 2. The CDR3 protein is CASSLSTGDNTGELFF. The CDR3, as DNA: TGTGCCAGCAGTTTATCGACAGGGGATAACACCGGGGAGCTGTTTTTT.

This chain uses TRBV5-8 with TRBJ2-7; 9 nucleotides agree with TRBD2. This CDR3 has 16 residues. Losses at the gene ends were 0 bases for V and 0 bases for J; bases not matched to a gene: 4. CDR1 SGHTS and CDR2 YDEGEE come from the germline V gene. The CDR3 is CASSLDLAGSSYEQYV. The CDR3 DNA reads as TGTGCCAGCAGCTTGGATCTAGCGGGGAGCTCCTACGAGCAGTACGTC.

The V gene is TRBV28, the J gene TRBJ1-1; TRBD1 agrees at 7 bases. Germline V lookup: CDR1 MDHEN, CDR2 SYDVKM. This CDR3 is 17 amino acids long. J gave up 1 base and V 10 bases, and 18 bases lay outside the gene matches. CDR3 amino acids: CATSTGPSWVRNTEAFF. In nucleotides, the CDR3 is TGTGCCACATCGACAGGGCCATCGTGGGTACGGAACACTGAAGCTTTCTTT.

For the CDR3, the DNA is TGTGCCAGCTCCCGACAGACTAGCACAGATACGCAGTATTTT. The encoded protein is CASSRQTSTDTQYF. The chain is built from TRBV2 and TRBJ2-3; perhaps TRBD1 as D (5 bases). With 8 bases removed from V and 0 bases from J, the gap between germline ends came to 12 bases. The CDR3 consists of 14 residues. In germline, CDR1 is SNHLY, CDR2 FYNNEI.

This sequence joins TRBV27 and TRBJ2-2, with D unclear. Germline CDR1 MNHEY, CDR2 SMNVEV (reference sequence). V was shortened by 3 bases and J by 1 base, with 6 bases between the two germline ends. The CDR3 runs 14 residues. CDR3 in amino acids: CASSFSLNTGELFF. The CDR3 DNA follows: TGTGCCAGCAGTTTTTCCCTGAACACCGGGGAGCTGTTTTTT.

This sequence joins TRBV28 and TRBJ1-1, with 11 bases fitting TRBD1. The CDR3 has 14 amino acids. V trimming: 4 bases; J trimming: 3 bases; junction bases outside the gene matches: 1. Germline V gene sequence: CDR1 MDHEN, CDR2 SYDVKM. The CDR3 is CASSSGQGDTEAFF. In DNA, the CDR3 is TGTGCCAGCAGTTCGGGACAGGGGGACACTGAAGCTTTCTTT.

The rearrangement joins TRBV3-1 (or the pseudogene TRBV3-2) to TRBJ1-1; TRBD1 aligns across 7 bases. CDR1 and CDR2 (germline): LGHDT, YNNKEL (reference sequence). V shed 3 bases and J 4 bases; nucleotides not matched to a gene: 5. CDR3 length equals 14 residues. The CDR3 here is CASSQTGYGTEAFF. CDR3 coding DNA: TGTGCCAGCAGCCAGACAGGGTATGGCACTGAAGCTTTCTTT.

The chain recombines TRBV6-4 with TRBJ1-2; 9 nucleotides line up with TRBD1. The CDR3 is 17 amino acids. From germline, CDR1 is MRHNA and CDR2 SNTAGT. V shed 11 bases, J shed 0 bases, and the junction held 16 bases outside the gene matches. In DNA form, the CDR3 reads TGTGCCGCTCCTCCCCGGGACAGGGAAACGACTAACTATGGCTACACCTTC. This sequence encodes CAAPPRDRETTNYGYTF.

V is TRBV21-1 and J is TRBJ1-1; TRBD1, the D gene given by the table, was not confirmed from the DNA. TRBV21-1 counts as a pseudogene. The CDR3 runs to 17 residues. The CDR3 spells CASSKAQQGEENTEAFF. The CDR3 coding sequence is TGTGCCAGCAGCAAAGCGCAACAGGGCGAGGAGAACACTGAAGCTTTCTTT.

The chain recombines TRBV7-2 with TRBJ1-4, with 7 nucleotides matching TRBD1. The CDR3 is 13 amino acids. The V gene's germline CDR1 is SGHTA and CDR2 FQGNSA. J was trimmed by 11 bases and V by 5 bases; bases with no gene match: 8. The CDR3 bases are TGTGCCAGCAGCCCGCCACCGGGACAGAAACTGTTTTTT. It is translated as CASSPPPGQKLFF.

The V call is TRBV28, the J call TRBJ1-1; D remains unclear. The CDR3 runs 16 residues. V was cut by 5 bases and J by 0 bases, with 16 bases left in between. Per germline, CDR1 MDHEN and CDR2 SYDVKM. The CDR3 DNA sequence: TGTGCCAGCAGTCCGTCGACTGGGAGCATGAACACTGAAGCTTTCTTT. Translated, it gives CASSPSTGSMNTEAFF.

The chain links TRBV6-1 to TRBJ1-1; D is uncertain. V dropped 3 bases and J dropped 9 bases, with 17 bases sitting between them. The V gene's germline CDR1 is MNHNS and CDR2 SASEGT. This CDR3 has 14 residues. CDR3 DNA sequence: TGTGCCAGCAGTGAGGTATGGTGGGCCACACAAGCTTTCTTT. This gives the protein CASSEVWWATQAFF.

This rearrangement joins TRBV6-5 to TRBJ1-1; D is possibly TRBD1 (5 bases). Trimming removed 8 bases from V and 1 base from J, with 17 bases in between. The CDR3 is 15 amino acids. The germline V gene encodes CDR1 MNHEY and CDR2 SVGAGI. The CDR3 coding sequence is TGTGCCAGCCGCACGAGCCAGGGTGGGAACACTGAAGCTTTCTTT. Residues: CASRTSQGGNTEAFF.

The chain couples TRBV20-1 to TRBJ2-1; no firm D call. V was shortened by 1 base and J by 6 bases, with 4 bases between the two germline ends. Looked up from germline, CDR1 is DFQATT and CDR2 is SNEGSKA (reference sequence). This CDR3 contains 11 residues. CDR3 residues: CSARVSNEQFF. CDR3 DNA: TGCAGTGCTAGAGTATCCAATGAGCAGTTCTTC.

This CDR3 is CASSVGQGTNQPQHF. CDR3 coding DNA: TGTGCCAGTAGTGTGGGACAGGGAACAAACCAGCCCCAGCATTTT. The chain recombines TRBV19 with TRBJ1-5; 9 bases match TRBD1. V shed 5 bases, J shed 7 bases, and the junction held 9 bases outside the gene matches. This CDR3 has 15 amino acids. Per germline, CDR1 LNHDA and CDR2 SQIVND (reference sequence).

The chain links TRBV28 to TRBJ2-2; 8 bases agree with TRBD2. V dropped 6 bases and J dropped 1; count of bases not matched to a gene: 4. This CDR3 spans 15 amino acids. The V gene's germline CDR1 is MDHEN and CDR2 SYDVKM. CDR3 in amino acids: CASSNSGGNTGELFF. In DNA form, the CDR3 reads TGTGCCAGCAGCAACAGCGGGGGGAACACCGGGGAGCTGTTTTTT.

The chain combines TRBV7-2 with TRBJ2-1; D remains ambiguous. Germline CDR1 and CDR2: SGHTA and FQGNSA. CDR3 length: 14 amino acids. V was shortened by 2 bases and J by 4 bases, with 9 bases between the two germline ends. CDR3 residues: CASSLTQLYNEQFF. CDR3 DNA: TGTGCCAGCAGCTTAACACAGCTGTACAATGAGCAGTTCTTC.

The chain combines TRBV10-3 with TRBJ1-1; no definite D call. V lost 11 bases and J lost 10, with 17 bases in between. CDR3 length: 11 residues. Germline V CDR1 and CDR2: ENHRY, SYGVKD. CDR3 residues: CASASDIGAFF. The DNA of the CDR3 is TGTGCCTCCGCCTCCGACATCGGAGCTTTCTTT.

The V call is TRBV7-2, the J call TRBJ2-5; D is perhaps TRBD1 (5 bases). The CDR3 extends over 14 amino acids. Germline CDR1 reads SGHTA; CDR2 reads FQGNSA. V was trimmed by 2 bases and J by 6 bases, leaving 13 bases between them. The DNA for the CDR3 is TGTGCCAGCAGCTTAAACAGGCCAGAGAAGACCCAGTACTTC. It is translated as CASSLNRPEKTQYF.

The chain couples TRBV19 to TRBJ1-5; D might be TRBD1 (6 bases). The CDR3 consists of 15 residues. The germline V gene has CDR1 LNHDA and CDR2 SQIVND (reference sequence). The V gene lost 9 bases and the J gene lost 2 bases, with 17 bases spanning the gap. CDR3 in amino acids: CASATGERGNQPQHF. CDR3 DNA: TGTGCCAGCGCGACAGGAGAAAGAGGCAATCAGCCCCAGCATTTT.